This T cell receptor beta chain originates from a study of Graves' ophthalmopathy and Graves' hyperthyroidism. Under 3 months in duration, the ophthalmopathy in affected donors had moderate-to-severe activity, CAS ≥3 and NOSPECS ≥4. From fresh peripheral blood, over 9 ml in volume, the PBMCs were obtained. RNA transcripts provided the template for amplifying TCR beta CDR3 regions. Following a first-round RT-PCR that used HTBI primers, a second-round multiplex PCR was carried out. TCRdb ran MiXCR on the multiplex PCR reads and lists one entry per CDR3 protein. The table has about 340,000 distinct CDR3 sequences, 17% seen once. The CDR3 contains 13 residues. The germline V gene encodes CDR1 SGHVS and CDR2 FQNEAQ. After removal of 5 bases from V and 4 bases from J, the junction contained 3 bases not matched to a gene. This clonotype was seen many times.

V is TRBV7-8 and J is TRBJ2-5; 8 positions match TRBD1. The material sequenced was peripheral blood. The source is an adult man with Graves' ophthalmopathy. CDR3 DNA sequence: TGTGCCAGCAGCCTGACAGGGGCAGAGACCCAGTACTTC. It yields the protein CASSLTGAETQYF.